This T cell receptor (beta chain) was profiled in a study of PD-1 blockade in classical Hodgkin lymphoma (dated by TCRdb to 2020 to 2021). Some background on the complete study: Nivolumab dosing was 3 mg/kg intravenously every 2 weeks, continuing until either disease progression or unacceptable toxicity. To define a peripheral blood immune signature of response to PD-1 blockade in classical Hodgkin lymphoma, the study combined TCR beta sequencing with CyTOF. General findings and caveats noted by the study authors: Only a single clinical trial cohort was studied, and what caused the repertoire differences, possibly disease activity or prior therapy, remained undefined. Baseline TCR diversity was reported as lower in newly diagnosed patients than in healthy donors, and lower still in relapsed/refractory patients. Trial patients achieving complete response had baseline diversity similar to newly diagnosed patients, whereas partial responders and progressors had significantly lower diversity. Patients starting nivolumab less than 1 year after ASCT had lower diversity and were excluded from later analyses to avoid confounding by immune reconstitution. CD4+ but not CD8+ TCR diversity rose significantly by C4D1 (p=0.0027 vs p=0.16), most apparent in complete responders (p=0.02).

Interpreted using the paper, the time point label stands for: cycle 2 day 1 (C2D1) of nivolumab. All trial patients had relapsed after autologous stem cell transplantation, with cohorts A, B and C differing in prior brentuximab vedotin exposure. A total of roughly 57 patients with relapsed/refractory classical Hodgkin lymphoma made up the trial cohort, and each patient's best overall response was complete response, partial response or progressive disease. Single-agent nivolumab was administered to trial patients in the multi-cohort phase II CheckMate 205 trial. Best overall response was determined by an independent review committee according to the 2007 International Working Group response criteria. Trial PBMCs were collected just before the start of nivolumab (C1D1) and during therapy at cycle 2 day 1 and cycle 4 day 1. Peripheral blood was collected in 8 mL Vacutainer Cell Preparation Tubes, from which PBMCs were isolated by centrifugation and then cryopreserved.

Details on this clone: Its target antigen remains unknown. No much larger clone is present one base from it, and per-base qualities are unavailable.

The Qiagen DNeasy kit was used to extract genomic DNA from unsorted PBMCs and from the negatively selected CD4+ and CD8+ fractions. TCR beta CDR3 regions were amplified by immunoSEQ multiplex PCR using primers annealing to V and J segments. A synthetic immune receptor repertoire was used to minimize amplification bias, and remaining bias was computationally removed after sequencing. Processing in the source paper ran as follows. Custom Python scripts were used to quantify repertoire diversity as the Shannon entropy index. The unsorted, CD4+ and CD8+ repertoires were each analyzed separately, with the exception of combined analyses, where CD4+ and CD8+ sequences were merged in silico. A clone was considered expanded if an increase in frequency of at least 2-fold after treatment relative to C1D1 was found, and a pseudocount of 0.5 was applied to clones undetected at baseline. Singleton clones were defined as clones with 0 or 1 copy at C1D1, and non-singleton clones were defined as clones with 2 or more copies. By matching protein sequences in sorted samples from the same patient, clones expanded in unsorted samples were annotated as CD4+, CD8+ or unknown. Wilcoxon tests on paired samples were used to test diversity changes from C1D1 to C4D1. TCRdb retrieved this table from immuneACCESS and kept in-frame rearrangements only. Not all clones are present; in checked studies, unresolved V genes account for under half, and no reason is known for the remainder. V, J and clone size derive from that table, while D and trimming were established from the DNA sequence. The sample contains about 7,300 clones, 75% to 85% of them found a single time. The ten biggest clones cover roughly 50% of the sample.

The CDR3 holds 14 amino acids from the cysteine to the phenylalanine. Left in the record is the CDR3 DNA by itself, 42 bases read in frame from the first base. Trimmed from V: 0 bases; trimmed from J: 6 bases; junction bases lacking a gene match: 5. The germline V gene supplies CDR1 SGHRS and CDR2 YFSETQ. The sequence was collected from a human donor with classical Hodgkin lymphoma. Here the chain combines TRBV5-1 and TRBJ1-2, with 7 bases in between that match TRBD1. Sequenced here: peripheral blood mononuclear cells (PBMCs), sampled before the second cycle of nivolumab. The nucleotide sequence is TGCGCCAGCAGCTTGGCAACAGGGGCTGATGGCTACACCTTC. It specifies CASSLATGADGYTF. When the CDR3 is completed using the reference TRBV5-1 and TRBJ1-2 genes on either side, the full variable domain is KAGVTQTPRYLIKTRGQQVTLSCSPISGHRSVSWYQQTPGQGLQFLFEYFSETQRNKGNFPGRFSGRQFSNSRSEMNVSTLELGDSALYLCASSLATGADGYTFGSGTRLTVV.